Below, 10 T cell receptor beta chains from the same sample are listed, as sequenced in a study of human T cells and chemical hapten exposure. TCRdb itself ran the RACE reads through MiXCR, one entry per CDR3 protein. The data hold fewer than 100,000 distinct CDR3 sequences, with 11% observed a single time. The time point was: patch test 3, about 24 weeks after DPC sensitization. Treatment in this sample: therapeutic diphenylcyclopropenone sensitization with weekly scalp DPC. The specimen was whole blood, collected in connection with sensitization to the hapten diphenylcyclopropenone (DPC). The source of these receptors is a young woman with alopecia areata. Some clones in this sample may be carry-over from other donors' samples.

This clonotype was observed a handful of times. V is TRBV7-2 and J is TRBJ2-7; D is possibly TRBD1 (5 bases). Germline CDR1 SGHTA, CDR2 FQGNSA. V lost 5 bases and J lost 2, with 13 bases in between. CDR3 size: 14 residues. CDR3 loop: CASSALVGPYEQYF. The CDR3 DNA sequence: TGTGCCAGCAGCGCCTTAGTGGGGCCCTACGAGCAGTACTTC.

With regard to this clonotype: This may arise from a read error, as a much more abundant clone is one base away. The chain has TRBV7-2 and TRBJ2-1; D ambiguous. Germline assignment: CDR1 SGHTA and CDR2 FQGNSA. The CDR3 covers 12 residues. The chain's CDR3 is CASSSDWNEQSF. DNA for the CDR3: TGTGCCAGCAGCTCTGACTGGAATGAGCAGTCCTTC.

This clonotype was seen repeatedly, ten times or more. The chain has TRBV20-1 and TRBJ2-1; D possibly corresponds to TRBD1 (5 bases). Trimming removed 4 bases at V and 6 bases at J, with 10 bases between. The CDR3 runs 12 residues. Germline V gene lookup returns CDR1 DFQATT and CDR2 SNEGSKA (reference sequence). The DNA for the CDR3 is TGCAGTGCTAAGGGGATGGTCAATGAGCAGTTCTTC. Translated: CSAKGMVNEQFF.

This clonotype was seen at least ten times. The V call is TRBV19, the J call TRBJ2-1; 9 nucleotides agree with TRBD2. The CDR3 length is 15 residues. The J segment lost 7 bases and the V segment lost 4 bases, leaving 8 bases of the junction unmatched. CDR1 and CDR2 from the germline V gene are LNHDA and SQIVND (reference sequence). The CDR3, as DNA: TGTGCCAGTAGTAAAGGTAGCGGGAGAGGGAATGAGCAGTTCTTC. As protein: CASSKGSGRGNEQFF.

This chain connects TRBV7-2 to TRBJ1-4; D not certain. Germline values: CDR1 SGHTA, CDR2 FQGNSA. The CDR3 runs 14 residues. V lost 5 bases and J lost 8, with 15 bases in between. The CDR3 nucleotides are TGTGCCAGCAGCGTGAATAGCAACGACGAAAAACTGTTTTTT. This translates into CASSVNSNDEKLFF.

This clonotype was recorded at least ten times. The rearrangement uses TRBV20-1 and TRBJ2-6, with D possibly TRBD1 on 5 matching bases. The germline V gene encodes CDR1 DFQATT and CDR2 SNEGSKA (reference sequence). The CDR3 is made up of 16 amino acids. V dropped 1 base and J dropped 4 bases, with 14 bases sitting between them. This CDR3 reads CSARGIAGRGANVLTF. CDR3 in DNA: TGCAGTGCTAGAGGAATTGCAGGGCGAGGGGCCAACGTCCTGACTTTC.

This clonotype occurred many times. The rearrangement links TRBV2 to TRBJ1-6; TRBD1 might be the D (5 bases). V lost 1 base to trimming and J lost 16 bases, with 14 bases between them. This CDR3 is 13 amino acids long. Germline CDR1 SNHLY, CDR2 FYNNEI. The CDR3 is CASSEGDSKRLHF. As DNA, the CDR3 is TGTGCCAGCAGTGAAGGGGACTCAAAAAGACTCCACTTT. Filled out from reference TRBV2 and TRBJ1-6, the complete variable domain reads EPEVTQTPSHQVTQMGQEVILRCVPISNHLYFYWYRQILGQKVEFLVSFYNNEISEKSEIFDDQFSVERPDGSNFTLKIRSTKLEDSAMYFCASSEGDSKRLHFGNGTRLTVT.

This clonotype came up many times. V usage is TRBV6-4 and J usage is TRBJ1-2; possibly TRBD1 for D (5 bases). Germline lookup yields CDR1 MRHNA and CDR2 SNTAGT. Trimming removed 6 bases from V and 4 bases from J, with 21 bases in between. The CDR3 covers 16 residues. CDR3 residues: CASRSGTTGLAYGYTF. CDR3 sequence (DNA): TGTGCCAGCAGATCCGGGACGACGGGTCTTGCCTATGGCTACACCTTC.

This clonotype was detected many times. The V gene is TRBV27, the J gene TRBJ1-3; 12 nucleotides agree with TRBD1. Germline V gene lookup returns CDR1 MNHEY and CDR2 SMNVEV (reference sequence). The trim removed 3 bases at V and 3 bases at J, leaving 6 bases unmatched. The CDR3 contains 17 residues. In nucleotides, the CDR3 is TGTGCCAGCAGTTTGTATGGGACAGGGGGCGGTGGAAACACCATATATTTT. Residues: CASSLYGTGGGGNTIYF.

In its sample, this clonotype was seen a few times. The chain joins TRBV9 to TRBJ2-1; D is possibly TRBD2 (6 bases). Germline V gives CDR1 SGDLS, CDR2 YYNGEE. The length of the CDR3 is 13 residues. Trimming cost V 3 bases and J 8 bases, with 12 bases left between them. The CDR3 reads CASSATSPHEQFF. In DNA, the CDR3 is TGTGCCAGCAGCGCCACTAGCCCCCATGAGCAGTTCTTC.